These T cell receptor beta chains were read from a single sample in a study of PD-1 blockade in classical Hodgkin lymphoma. Profiled with immunoSEQ multiplex PCR; TCRdb holds only in-frame clones, not every one. This sample has nearly 60,000 clones, with 91% found just once. The specimen comprised peripheral blood mononuclear cells (PBMCs), sampled before the second cycle of nivolumab. These receptors were taken from a human donor with classical Hodgkin lymphoma. The CDR3 runs from the conserved cysteine through the conserved F or W. D genes are given only for firm matches. Clone size appears in some rows only: once, few, many, or a class for an expanded clone.

size: once
V: TRBV7-2
D: NA
J: TRBJ2-3
DNA: TGTGCCAGCAGCTATCTTGCCAGGGTGGTCCGGACAGATACGCAGTATTTT
CDR3: CASSYLARVVRTDTQYF

size: few
V: TRBV11-3
D: TRBD1
J: TRBJ1-1
DNA: TGTGCCAGCAGCTTAGATGGGGCAGGGGGTGGCACTGAAGCTTTCTTT
CDR3: CASSLDGAGGGTEAFF

size: NA
V: TRBV27
D: NA
J: TRBJ1-1
DNA: TGTGCCAGCGGGCGGGGAGGGTTGAACACTGAAGCTTTCTTT
CDR3: CASGRGGLNTEAFF

size: NA
V: TRBV6-5
D: NA
J: TRBJ1-2
DNA: TGTGCCAGCAGTTACCTTTTCAACTATGGCTACACCTTC
CDR3: CASSYLFNYGYTF

size: NA
V: TRBV9
D: TRBD1
J: TRBJ2-5
DNA: TGTGCCAGCAGCGTATCAGGGACAGCCCAAGAGACCCAGTACTTC
CDR3: CASSVSGTAQETQYF

size: NA
V: TRBV7-9
D: NA
J: TRBJ2-3
DNA: TGTGCCAGCAGCCCCTCTCCCTCACCTGAGGATACGCAGTATTTT
CDR3: CASSPSPSPEDTQYF

size: NA
V: TRBV21-1
D: NA
J: TRBJ1-2
DNA: TGTGCCAGCACCCCCTCCGTCGTTGGGACAGGCTATGGCTACACCTTC
CDR3: CASTPSVVGTGYGYTF

size: NA
V: TRBV29-1
D: NA
J: TRBJ2-3
DNA: TGCAGCGTCCGATCGCCAGACGGGGATACGCAGTATTTT
CDR3: CSVRSPDGDTQYF

size: NA
V: TRBV2
D: NA
J: TRBJ2-5
DNA: TGTGCCAGCAGTGGTCTCAGGGGAGAAGAGACCCAGTACTTC
CDR3: CASSGLRGEETQYF

size: NA
V: TRBV27
D: NA
J: TRBJ2-2
DNA: TGTGCCAGCCGAACAACAGGGAACACCGGGGAGCTGTTTTTT
CDR3: CASRTTGNTGELFF

size: NA
V: TRBV28
D: NA
J: TRBJ2-7
DNA: TGTGCCAGCAGTTCGCTTGGAGGGGAAGTCCCCTACGAGCAGTACTTC
CDR3: CASSSLGGEVPYEQYF

size: once
V: TRBV5-3
D: NA
J: TRBJ2-3
DNA: TGTGCCAGAAGCTTGTCCAGCGTGCTTAGCACAGATACGCAGTATTTT
CDR3: CARSLSSVLSTDTQYF

size: NA
V: TRBV28
D: NA
J: TRBJ2-2
DNA: TGTGCCAGCAGGGGAGCTTCGGACACCGGGGAGCTGTTTTTT
CDR3: CASRGASDTGELFF

size: NA
V: TRBV2
D: NA
J: TRBJ2-3
DNA: TGTGCCAGCTTGCCGGGCCATAGCGCAGATACGCAGTATTTT
CDR3: CASLPGHSADTQYF

size: NA
V: TRBV7-2
D: NA
J: TRBJ1-3
DNA: TGTGCCAGCAGCTCCGCCCCGAGAAACACCATATATTTT
CDR3: CASSSAPRNTIYF

size: NA
V: TRBV19
D: NA
J: TRBJ2-1
DNA: TGTGCCAGTAGTATACGGCCTTTGGACACGACCTTCAACAATGAGCAGTTCTTC
CDR3: CASSIRPLDTTFNNEQFF

size: once
V: TRBV23-1
D: NA
J: TRBJ2-7
DNA: TGCGCCAGCAGTCAATCGTGGGGCCGGGATACATCCTACGAGCAGTACTTC
CDR3: CASSQSWGRDTSYEQYF

size: NA
V: TRBV6-1
D: NA
J: TRBJ1-2
DNA: TGTGCCAGCAGTGACTTACTCCAGGGAGGCAACTATGGCTACACCTTC
CDR3: CASSDLLQGGNYGYTF

size: once
V: TRBV27
D: NA
J: TRBJ1-1
DNA: TGTGCCAGCTGGCTAAGAGCTGAAGCTTTCTTT
CDR3: CASWLRAEAFF

size: once
V: TRBV14
D: TRBD1
J: TRBJ1-1
DNA: TGTGCCAGCAGCCAAGGGGACAGATACACTGAAGCTTTCTTT
CDR3: CASSQGDRYTEAFF

size: once
V: TRBV27
D: NA
J: TRBJ2-7
DNA: TGTGCCAGCATCTGGGGCCACGAGCAGTACTTC
CDR3: CASIWGHEQYF

size: NA
V: TRBV5-4
D: NA
J: TRBJ1-6
DNA: TGTGCCAGCAGCTCAGGGACAAGATGGGAACCCCTCCACTTT
CDR3: CASSSGTRWEPLHF

size: NA
V: TRBV28
D: TRBD2
J: TRBJ2-5
DNA: TGTGCCAGCAGTTTTTGGACTAGCGGGATTTCAGAAGAGACCCAGTACTTC
CDR3: CASSFWTSGISEETQYF

size: NA
V: TRBV27
D: TRBD2
J: TRBJ2-6
DNA: TGTGCCAGCAGTCCCGGGGGGGCTTTGTCTGGGGCCAACGTCCTGACTTTC
CDR3: CASSPGGALSGANVLTF

size: NA
V: TRBV2
D: TRBD1
J: TRBJ1-2
DNA: TGTGCCAGAGAGGACAGGGTCAACTATGGCTACACCTTC
CDR3: CAREDRVNYGYTF

size: NA
V: TRBV4-2
D: NA
J: TRBJ2-4
DNA: TGTGCCAGCAGCCAAGCCATGGACAGTGGCCTCGCCAAAAACATTCAGTACTTC
CDR3: CASSQAMDSGLAKNIQYF

size: NA
V: TRBV6-5
D: NA
J: TRBJ1-4
DNA: TGTGCCAGCGGGGGGGGCGAAAAACTGTTTTTT
CDR3: CASGGGEKLFF

size: NA
V: TRBV5-1
D: TRBD2
J: TRBJ2-3
DNA: TGCGCCAGCAGCTTGGAAGCTAGCGGGATAGATACGCAGTATTTT
CDR3: CASSLEASGIDTQYF

size: NA
V: TRBV18
D: NA
J: TRBJ1-1
DNA: TGTGCCAGCTCACCGTGGCGGGATAACACTGAAGCTTTCTTT
CDR3: CASSPWRDNTEAFF

size: NA
V: TRBV5-5
D: NA
J: TRBJ1-4
DNA: TGTGCCAGCAGCTTGGGGATAAATTCTGAAAAACTGTTTTTT
CDR3: CASSLGINSEKLFF

size: NA
V: TRBV6-5
D: NA
J: TRBJ2-7
DNA: TGTGCCAGCCACGAGCAGTACTTC
CDR3: CASHEQYF

size: NA
V: TRBV27
D: NA
J: TRBJ2-7
DNA: TGTGCCAGCAGATCAAGGACCCCCTACGAGCAGTACTTC
CDR3: CASRSRTPYEQYF

size: NA
V: TRBV11-2
D: TRBD2
J: TRBJ2-7
DNA: TGTGCCAGCAGCTTAGGTAGCGGGTACGAGCAGTACTTC
CDR3: CASSLGSGYEQYF

size: NA
V: TRBV19
D: NA
J: TRBJ2-7
DNA: TGTGCCAGTAGTTTCCGGACAGGAGGGGCCTACGAGCAGTACTTC
CDR3: CASSFRTGGAYEQYF

size: NA
V: TRBV6-1
D: NA
J: TRBJ2-3
DNA: TGTGCCAGCAGTGAAGACTTCACTGATACGCAGTATTTT
CDR3: CASSEDFTDTQYF

size: few
V: TRBV27
D: NA
J: TRBJ1-5
DNA: TGTGCCAGCAGTTTTCTTGGTGGCAATCAGCCCCAGCATTTT
CDR3: CASSFLGGNQPQHF

size: NA
V: TRBV6-6
D: NA
J: TRBJ1-3
DNA: TGTGCCAGCAGGCAGAGCGGGGGCAAGGGAAACACCATATATTTT
CDR3: CASRQSGGKGNTIYF

size: NA
V: TRBV5-4
D: NA
J: TRBJ2-7
DNA: TGTGCCAGCAGTTACGACAGGAACTCCTACGAGCAGTACTTC
CDR3: CASSYDRNSYEQYF

size: NA
V: TRBV27
D: NA
J: TRBJ1-1
DNA: TGTGCCAGCAGAATGACGGGTCTGGCTGAAGCTTTCTTT
CDR3: CASRMTGLAEAFF

size: NA
V: TRBV18
D: NA
J: TRBJ2-7
DNA: TGTGCCAGCTCACCACCAGGGGTGTCAGGGAATTTGTACGAGCAGTACTTC
CDR3: CASSPPGVSGNLYEQYF